This entry describes one T cell receptor (beta chain). Antigen: not known. Per the germline V gene, CDR1 is SGHTA and CDR2 is FQGNSA. The CDR3 contains 15 residues. V trimming: 0 bases; J trimming: 6 bases; junction bases outside the gene matches: 5. This PCR relied on a set of 60 Vbeta primers and 13 Jbeta primers. Produced via immunoSEQ multiplex PCR; TCRdb's table is partial and in-frame only. The sample has roughly 150,000 clones; roughly three quarters are singletons. This sample was taken from a study of cytomegalovirus exposure and HLA in healthy donors. Study results and caveats: In vitro experiments confirmed that a few CMV-associated chains were specific for CMV antigens. About 90% or about 30% of the time was how often most TCR beta V segments were productive, according to an earlier analysis.

The sequence derives from a man aged 60-69 years in good health and CMV-seronegative. The sequenced sample was PBMCs. This chain links TRBV7-2 with TRBJ2-1; 7 bases fit TRBD2. This CDR3 is CASSLAREPANEQFF. The DNA of the CDR3 is TGTGCCAGCAGCTTAGCGCGGGAGCCTGCCAATGAGCAGTTCTTC.